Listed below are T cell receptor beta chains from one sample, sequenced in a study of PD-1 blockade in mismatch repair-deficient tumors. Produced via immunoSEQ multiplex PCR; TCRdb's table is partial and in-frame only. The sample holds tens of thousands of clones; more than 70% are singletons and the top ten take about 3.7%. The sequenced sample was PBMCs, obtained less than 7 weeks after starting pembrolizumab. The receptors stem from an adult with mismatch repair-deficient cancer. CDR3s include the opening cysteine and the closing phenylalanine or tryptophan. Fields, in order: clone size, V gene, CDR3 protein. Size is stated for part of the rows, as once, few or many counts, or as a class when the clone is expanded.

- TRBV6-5 CASSWIAGAPNEQFF
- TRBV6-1 CASSEQGGQPQHF
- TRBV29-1 CSAGQGWYEQYF
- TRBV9 CASSVEGLSEQYF
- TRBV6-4 CASRESDRGHTEAFF
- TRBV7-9 CASSPQGQYYGYTF
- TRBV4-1 CASSQDGLWSNQPQHF
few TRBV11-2 CASSLEVRGSSYEQYF
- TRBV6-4 CASSESAEGAEAFF
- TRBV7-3 CASSLTLAGRLNEQFF
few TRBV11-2 CASSLDPGQGIEQYF
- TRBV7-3 CASSLNYSFNEKLFF
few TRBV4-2 CASSLTGEQYF
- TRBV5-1 CASSLSPGANVLTF
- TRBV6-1 CASSDPPFGRKETQYF
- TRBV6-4 CASSDPGTPRPEKLFF
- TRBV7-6 CASSSGTGTGYEKLFF
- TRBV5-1 CASAGGPSTDTQYF
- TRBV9 CASSVGPGASGGTYEQYF
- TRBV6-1 CASSGAGSSMAKNIQYF
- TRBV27 CASSKQALNTEAFF
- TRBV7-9 CASSSGNTIYF
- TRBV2 CASSVSSGRGFGELFF
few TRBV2 CASSAGTSGRADTQYF
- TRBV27 CASSDRGYGYTF
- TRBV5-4 CASSLWQGSEQFF